Presented here are 18 T cell receptor beta chains from one specimen sequenced in a study of blood T cells in healthy people across ages. Combining a sample-barcoded 5' primer with a J-beta primer mix, a second PCR ran for roughly 6 to 11 cycles. TCRdb itself ran the 5' RACE reads through MiXCR, one entry per CDR3 protein. The sample consists of around 1,700,000 distinct CDR3 sequences, 28% of them appearing once. Sequencing was carried out using blood. These receptors were taken from a woman aged 25 to 39 in good health.

This clonotype showed up just a few times. J is TRBJ2-7 and V is TRBV11-2; D is unresolved. The CDR3 covers 15 residues. In germline, CDR1 is SGHAT, CDR2 FQNNGV. V was pared by 5 bases and J by 2 bases, with 16 bases between. The chain's CDR3 is CASSGSITEAYEQYF. DNA of the CDR3: TGTGCCAGCAGCGGATCAATCACCGAAGCCTACGAGCAGTACTTC.

Note on this clonotype: A much larger clonotype is one base distant, so this may be a read error. The chain is built from TRBV6-2 or TRBV6-3 and TRBJ2-7; the D gene is possibly TRBD2 (6 bases). This CDR3 has 15 residues. Germline V CDR1 and CDR2: MNHEY, SVGEGT. The CDR3 DNA follows: TGTGCCAGCAATTACTCGATCGGGAGAGCGTACGAGCAGTACTTC. Translation gives CASNYSIGRAYEQYF.

The chain carries TRBV18 and TRBJ2-1; 11 nucleotides match TRBD1. The V gene end was trimmed by 1 base and the J gene end by 7 bases; junction bases not matched to a gene: 3. The germline V gene has CDR1 KGHSH and CDR2 LQKENI. The CDR3 contains 15 residues. The CDR3 sequence is CASSPRGQGVNEQFF. Here the CDR3 DNA reads TGTGCCAGCTCACCACGGGGACAGGGGGTAAATGAGCAGTTCTTC.

The chain uses TRBV5-6 and TRBJ2-1; TRBD2 matches 7 bases. CDR3 length: 15 residues. After removal of 3 bases from V and 3 bases from J, the junction contained 6 bases not matched to a gene. Germline V gene sequence: CDR1 SGHDT, CDR2 YYEEEE. The CDR3 region has the DNA TGTGCCAGCAGCTGGGCTCTAGCGGTCTACAATGAGCAGTTCTTC. This translates into CASSWALAVYNEQFF.

This clonotype was counted between two and nine times. The V and J genes are TRBV24-1 and TRBJ1-5; D unresolved. Germline-derived CDR1 and CDR2 are KGHDR and SFDVKD. V gave up 4 bases and J gave up 1 base, with 7 bases separating them. The CDR3 totals 14 residues. The CDR3 coding sequence is TGTGCCACCAGTGAGGGTGTGAGCAATCAGCCCCAGCATTTT. Its protein product is CATSEGVSNQPQHF.

This clonotype was detected a few times. This chain connects TRBV20-1 to TRBJ2-6; D remains unclear. CDR3 length: 15 residues. Trimming removed 6 bases from V and 3 bases from J, with 15 bases in between. Per germline, CDR1 DFQATT and CDR2 SNEGSKA (reference sequence). Here the CDR3 reads CSADPHVLGANVLTF. For the CDR3, the DNA is TGCAGTGCCGACCCCCATGTGCTTGGGGCCAACGTCCTGACTTTC.

To note about this clonotype: A junction boundary mismatches the germline segment, possibly from a read error. The chain carries TRBV18 and TRBJ2-5; 9 positions match TRBD1. The V gene's germline CDR1 is KGHSH and CDR2 LQKENI. The CDR3 runs to 15 residues. The CDR3 DNA reads as TGTGTCAGCTCACCACGGACAGGGGCTCAAGAGACCCAGTACTTC. Translated: CVSSPRTGAQETQYF.

The J gene is TRBJ2-5, the V gene TRBV2; possible D gene TRBD1, 6 bases. V gave up 11 bases and J gave up 7 bases, with 17 bases separating them. There are 12 residues in the CDR3. Germline loops: CDR1 SNHLY, CDR2 FYNNEI. DNA of the CDR3: TGTGCCGGCATCGAGGGCAGGGGGACCCAGTACTTC. Its protein product is CAGIEGRGTQYF.

The genes are TRBV29-1 and TRBJ2-1, with a weak D call TRBD1 (5 bases). The CDR3 spans 12 residues. Trimming removed 7 bases at V and 1 base at J, with 8 bases between. Germline CDR1 and CDR2: SQVTM and ANQGSEA. The CDR3 DNA reads as TGCAGCGCAGGGAATTCCTACAATGAGCAGTTCTTC. Translation gives CSAGNSYNEQFF.

This clonotype was recorded at least ten times. The J gene is TRBJ2-7, the V gene TRBV7-2; TRBD2 matches 8 bases. Unmatched junction bases numbered 1, after V lost 0 bases and J lost 0 bases. This CDR3 is 15 amino acids long. Germline assignment: CDR1 SGHTA and CDR2 FQGNSA. Written as DNA, the CDR3 is TGTGCCAGCAGCTTAGCTAGCGGGAACTCCTACGAGCAGTACTTC. Translating gives CASSLASGNSYEQYF.

This chain uses TRBV5-1 with TRBJ2-1; 10 nucleotides line up with TRBD2. This CDR3 spans 15 amino acids. CDR1 and CDR2 (germline): SGHRS, YFSETQ. The V segment lost 4 bases and the J segment 7 bases; nucleotides outside the gene matches: 8. The DNA for the CDR3 is TGCGCCAGCAGCCCAAAGCGGGAGGGACAGAATGAGCAGTTCTTC. The encoded protein is CASSPKREGQNEQFF.

In the case of this clonotype: A much larger clonotype is one base distant, so this may be a read error. This chain joins TRBV3-1 and TRBJ2-1; TRBD1 is a possible D gene (5 bases). The CDR3 is 16 residues long. CDR1 and CDR2 from the germline V gene are LGHDT and YNNKEL (reference sequence). V was shortened by 0 bases and J by 3 bases, with 12 bases between the two germline ends. The CDR3 nucleotides read TGTGCCAGCAGCCAAGATATTAGGGGCTTCTACAATGAGCAGTTCTTC. Protein sequence: CASSQDIRGFYNEQFF.

This clonotype was counted many times. The chain carries TRBV6-5 and TRBJ2-7; tentative D call: TRBD1 (6 bases). Germline values: CDR1 MNHEY, CDR2 SVGAGI. CDR3 size: 14 residues. V was cut by 0 bases and J by 1 base, with 7 bases left in between. The CDR3 DNA follows: TGTGCCAGCAGTTACTCCGGACAGTCCTACGAGCAGTACTTC. It specifies CASSYSGQSYEQYF.

The gene calls are TRBV7-2 and TRBJ2-5, with D possibly matching TRBD2 (6 bases). From germline, CDR1 is SGHTA and CDR2 FQGNSA. Trimming took off 5 bases at V and 11 bases at J, with 21 bases between the two ends. The length of the CDR3 is 14 residues. CDR3 coding DNA: TGTGCCAGCAGCACCCGGGACTTCCCGTGGGAGCAGTACTTC. Amino acid sequence: CASSTRDFPWEQYF.

With respect to this clonotype: A read error is possible here, since a much larger clone lies one base away. The genes are TRBV29-1 and TRBJ1-2; the match to TRBD1 covers 7 bases. Germline CDR1 reads SQVTM; CDR2 reads ANQGSEA. The V gene end was trimmed by 7 bases and the J gene end by 7 bases; junction bases not matched to a gene: 9. This CDR3 is built from 12 residues. CDR3 amino acids: CSAAETGSGYTF. The DNA of the CDR3 is TGCAGCGCTGCGGAGACAGGGTCTGGCTACACCTTC.

This clonotype was recorded at least ten times. V usage is TRBV3-1 and J usage is TRBJ2-5; D gene ambiguous. Germline V gene sequence: CDR1 LGHDT, CDR2 YNNKEL (reference sequence). Trimming took off 0 bases at V and 1 base at J, with 9 bases between the two ends. The CDR3 contains 15 residues. The CDR3 spells CASSQDWPIQETQYF. CDR3 in DNA: TGTGCCAGCAGCCAAGATTGGCCTATCCAAGAGACCCAGTACTTC.

This clonotype has a handful of counts. This rearrangement joins TRBV20-1 to TRBJ2-1; 11 bases fit TRBD2. J lost 6 bases, V lost 5 bases, and 6 bases had no gene match. Germline values: CDR1 DFQATT, CDR2 SNEGSKA (reference sequence). The CDR3 spans 14 residues. CDR3 in DNA: TGCAGTGCTTCACTAGCGGGGGAGGGCAATGAGCAGTTCTTC. Its protein is CSASLAGEGNEQFF.

The chain uses TRBV7-2 and TRBJ2-3; weak D call: TRBD1 (6 bases). The CDR3 runs 15 residues. The germline V gene encodes CDR1 SGHTA and CDR2 FQGNSA. The V gene lost 5 bases and the J gene lost 3 bases, with 15 bases spanning the gap. This CDR3 is CASSRRTARTDTQYF. CDR3 in DNA: TGTGCCAGCAGCCGGCGGACAGCTAGGACAGATACGCAGTATTTT. Together with reference TRBV7-2 and TRBJ2-3, the CDR3 gives the full variable domain: GAGVSQSPSNKVTEKGKDVELRCDPISGHTALYWYRQSLGQGLEFLIYFQGNSAPDKSGLPSDRFSAERTGGSVSTLTIQRTQQEDSAVYLCASSRRTARTDTQYFGPGTRLTVL.